These 18 T cell receptor beta chains were sequenced from one sample in a study of blood T cell repertoires in COVID-19. Produced via immunoSEQ multiplex PCR; TCRdb's table is partial and in-frame only. The profile shows 170,000 or so clones, roughly 89% of them singletons. The sample consisted of peripheral blood. These TCRs come from a woman aged 18-30 years who had recovered from COVID-19.

V is TRBV6-1 and J is TRBJ1-5; the D gene is possibly TRBD1 (5 bases). CDR3 length: 15 amino acids. The germline V gene has CDR1 MNHNS and CDR2 SASEGT. V was shortened by 1 base and J by 2 bases, with 9 bases between the two germline ends. CDR3 loop: CASSEGDSRNQPQHF. CDR3 bases: TGTGCCAGCAGTGAAGGAGACAGTCGCAATCAGCCCCAGCATTTT.

The V call is TRBV6-5, the J call TRBJ2-1, with D tentatively TRBD2 (6 bases). The CDR3 sequence is 16 residues long. Trimming removed 0 bases at V and 0 bases at J, with 9 bases between. Germline V gives CDR1 MNHEY, CDR2 SVGAGI. CDR3 coding DNA: TGTGCCAGCAGTTACTCTGCGGGGAGCTCCTACAATGAGCAGTTCTTC. Translating it yields CASSYSAGSSYNEQFF.

The rearrangement links TRBV7-3 to TRBJ2-5; the match to TRBD2 covers 7 bases. Germline V gene sequence: CDR1 SGHTA, CDR2 FQGTGA. The CDR3 spans 14 residues. After removal of 3 bases from V and 5 bases from J, the junction contained 6 bases not matched to a gene. DNA for the CDR3: TGTGCCAGCAGCTTGGGCGGGAGTTATGAGACCCAGTACTTC. It yields the protein CASSLGGSYETQYF.

This rearrangement joins TRBV6-5 to TRBJ2-7; 7 bases align to TRBD2. V shed 5 bases and J 6 bases; nucleotides not matched to a gene: 13. CDR1 and CDR2 from the germline V gene are MNHEY and SVGAGI. The CDR3 totals 15 residues. The CDR3 loop is CASSPIGLREIEQYV. The CDR3 nucleotides read TGTGCCAGCAGTCCCATCGGTTTGCGGGAGATCGAGCAGTACGTC.

The V call is TRBV6-6, the J call TRBJ1-2, with 7 bases lining up with TRBD1. The length of the CDR3 is 14 residues. Per germline, CDR1 MNHNY and CDR2 SVGAGI (reference sequence). V dropped 7 bases and J dropped 7; count of bases not matched to a gene: 12. The DNA for the CDR3 is TGTGCCAGCAATAGTAGAGAGGGGGCTGTTGGCTACACCTTC. Translating gives CASNSREGAVGYTF.

The V and J genes are TRBV5-4 and TRBJ2-3, with D possibly being TRBD2 (6 bases). Trimming pared 1 base from V and 2 bases from J, leaving 8 bases between. This CDR3 spans 14 amino acids. CDR1 is SGHNT, CDR2 YYREEE, per germline (reference sequence). CDR3 amino acids: CASSLREVTDTQYF. Here the CDR3 DNA reads TGTGCCAGCAGCTTGAGGGAGGTCACAGATACGCAGTATTTT.

The gene calls are TRBV6-5 and TRBJ1-2; no reliable D call. This CDR3 is built from 13 residues. Germline assignment: CDR1 MNHEY and CDR2 SVGAGI. Trimming removed 3 bases at V and 2 bases at J, with 7 bases between. This CDR3 reads CASSYYRNYGYTF. The CDR3 bases are TGTGCCAGCAGTTATTACAGAAACTATGGCTACACCTTC.

The V call is TRBV4-1, the J call TRBJ2-5, with 12 bases identical to TRBD2. Losses at the gene ends were 3 bases for V and 5 bases for J; bases not matched to a gene: 10. The V gene's germline CDR1 is MGHRA and CDR2 YSYEKL. There are 17 residues in the CDR3. The chain's CDR3 is CASSHDLAGGLWETQYF. The CDR3 DNA is TGCGCCAGCAGCCATGATCTAGCGGGGGGGCTTTGGGAGACCCAGTACTTC.

The gene calls are TRBV18 and TRBJ1-3; D is possibly TRBD1 (6 bases). The V gene's germline CDR1 is KGHSH and CDR2 LQKENI. This CDR3 is 14 amino acids long. Deletions cut 3 bases from V and 4 bases from J, with 10 bases between. CDR3 loop: CASSPTGRGNTIYF. In nucleotides, the CDR3 is TGTGCCAGCTCACCTACAGGGAGAGGAAACACCATATATTTT.

The chain links TRBV7-9 to TRBJ2-1; 11 bases fit TRBD2. With 5 bases clipped from V and 7 bases from J, the junction kept 7 bases outside the gene matches. The CDR3 runs 15 residues. Germline V gene sequence: CDR1 SEHNR, CDR2 FQNEAQ (reference sequence). CDR3 amino acids: CASSPTSGSWNEQFF. In DNA form, the CDR3 reads TGTGCCAGCAGCCCAACTAGCGGGAGTTGGAATGAGCAGTTCTTC.

The sample holds one count of this clone. The chain is built from TRBV28 and TRBJ2-6, with 10 nucleotides matching TRBD1. The ends lost 6 bases at V and 5 bases at J; junction bases unmatched: 13. Germline values: CDR1 MDHEN, CDR2 SYDVKM. The CDR3 extends over 18 amino acids. The CDR3 nucleotides read TGTGCCAGCAGCGAAACAAAGACAGGGGGCTTTTGGGCCAACGTCCTGACTTTC. Protein product: CASSETKTGGFWANVLTF. Drawing the rest from reference TRBV28 and TRBJ2-6, the complete variable domain is DVKVTQSSRYLVKRTGEKVFLECVQDMDHENMFWYRQDPGLGLRLIYFSYDVKMKEKGDIPEGYSVSREKKERFSLILESASTNQTSMYLCASSETKTGGFWANVLTFGAGSRLTVL.

The rearrangement joins TRBV25-1 to TRBJ2-1; 9 bases align to TRBD2. V trimming: 4 bases; J trimming: 8 bases; junction bases outside the gene matches: 12. Germline CDR1 reads MGHDK; CDR2 reads SYGVNS. The length of the CDR3 is 16 residues. CDR3 nucleotide sequence: TGTGCCAGCAGTGGGGCAGAACCGGGACTAGCATATGAGCAGTTCTTC. Residues: CASSGAEPGLAYEQFF.

The chain recombines TRBV30 with TRBJ2-7, with a tentative D call TRBD2 (6 bases). V dropped 6 bases and J dropped 3 bases, with 12 bases sitting between them. Germline V gene data show CDR1 as GTSNPN and CDR2 as SVGIG (reference sequence). There are 12 residues in the CDR3. The CDR3 coding sequence is TGTGCCTGCGGGGACTTACTCTACGAGCAGTACGTC. It specifies CACGDLLYEQYV.

V is TRBV18 and J is TRBJ2-2; perhaps TRBD1 as D (5 bases). Trimming removed 0 bases at V and 4 bases at J, with 6 bases between. Germline assignment: CDR1 KGHSH and CDR2 LQKENI. CDR3 size: 14 residues. For the CDR3, the DNA is TGTGCCAGCTCACCACCCAGGGCCACCGGGGAGCTGTTTTTT. This sequence encodes CASSPPRATGELFF.

This chain links TRBV4-1 with TRBJ1-1; a weak D match, TRBD1 (5 bases). The CDR3 runs 16 residues. V dropped 3 bases and J dropped 1 base, with 15 bases sitting between them. Germline V CDR1 and CDR2: MGHRA, YSYEKL. The CDR3 bases are TGCGCCAGCAGCCAGTCCCCGGGACTCGGGAACACTGAAGCTTTCTTT. Amino acid sequence: CASSQSPGLGNTEAFF.

The rearrangement joins TRBV7-8 to TRBJ1-2; 8 nucleotides line up with TRBD1. Germline assignment: CDR1 SGHVS and CDR2 FQNEAQ. The CDR3 consists of 14 residues. V lost 1 base and J lost 7; bases outside the gene matches: 5. The CDR3 DNA sequence: TGTGCCAGCAGCTTAGTTCAGGGGGCGCGTGGCTACACCTTC. Protein sequence: CASSLVQGARGYTF.

J is TRBJ2-1 and V is TRBV18, with TRBD1 matching 7 bases. The CDR3 runs to 16 residues. V shed 2 bases and J 7 bases; nucleotides not matched to a gene: 11. The germline CDR1 and CDR2 sequences are KGHSH and LQKENI. CDR3 amino acids: CASSPATTGARNEQFF. For the CDR3, the DNA is TGTGCCAGCTCACCAGCAACAACAGGGGCGAGGAATGAGCAGTTCTTC.

The V call is TRBV5-1, the J call TRBJ2-3; 7 positions match TRBD1. This CDR3 has 14 amino acids. Germline lookup yields CDR1 SGHRS and CDR2 YFSETQ. V was clipped by 3 bases and J by 2 bases; unmatched bases: 3. This chain's CDR3 is CASSSGTVTDTQYF. The CDR3 bases are TGCGCCAGCAGCTCAGGGACAGTCACAGATACGCAGTATTTT.